A selection of T cell receptor beta chains follows, all from one sample in a study of cytomegalovirus exposure and HLA in healthy donors. Measured with immunoSEQ multiplex PCR; TCRdb has only the in-frame clones, and not every one. The sample includes some 95,000 clones, 55% to 85% seen only once; the top ten take approximately 16%. The sample taken for sequencing was PBMCs. Receptor source: a woman between 18 and 29 years old in good health and CMV-seropositive. The CDR3 runs from the conserved cysteine through the conserved F or W. D genes are given only for firm matches. Some rows mark clone size as missing; the rest say once, few, many or name a class of expanded clone.

D gene	clone size	V gene	J gene	CDR3 DNA	CDR3 protein
TRBD1	once	TRBV6-6	TRBJ1-4	TGTGCCAGCAGTTACTCGAGGACAGGGAGGGATGAAAAACTGTTTTTT	CASSYSRTGRDEKLFF
.	.	TRBV5-1	TRBJ1-3	TGCGCCAGTCGGACTAGAACGGGAAACACCATATATTTT	CASRTRTGNTIYF
.	.	TRBV20-1	TRBJ2-3	TGCAGTGCGTACGGGACAGATACGCAGTATTTT	CSAYGTDTQYF
.	.	TRBV2	TRBJ2-7	TGTGCCAGCAGAGAGACAGTGGCCGTGAGCGAGCAGTACTTC	CASRETVAVSEQYF
.	.	TRBV11-3	TRBJ2-3	TGTGCCAGCAGTCCAGGGCGACTCCGTGGCACAGATACGCAGTATTTT	CASSPGRLRGTDTQYF
.	few	TRBV6-4	TRBJ2-3	TGTGCCAGCAGTGACGGTCGGCAGGGAGGAGATACGCAGTATTTT	CASSDGRQGGDTQYF
.	.	TRBV7-9	TRBJ2-7	TGTGCCAGCAGCTTAGGGTCTATTTTCTACGAGCAGTACTTC	CASSLGSIFYEQYF
.	.	TRBV19	TRBJ2-7	TGTGCCAGTAGTGCCCCTAGGGCGGGGGCGTCTCACTACGAGCAGTACTTC	CASSAPRAGASHYEQYF
.	.	TRBV11-2	TRBJ2-2	TGTGCCAGCAGCTTGGGGGGTCGAGCCGGGGAGCTGTTTTTT	CASSLGGRAGELFF
.	.	TRBV7-6	TRBJ1-1	TGTGCCAGCATCCGAAGCGGGGGACCCACTGAAGCTTTCTTT	CASIRSGGPTEAFF
TRBD2	.	TRBV7-9	TRBJ2-7	TGTGCCAGCAGCTTCGGAGGTTCCGGGGGGGAGCAGTACTTC	CASSFGGSGGEQYF